The following is a T cell receptor (beta chain) sequence with its context. This sample is part of a study of control samples from healthy donors and cancer patients. This CDR3 spans 15 amino acids. Germline loops: CDR1 LNHNV, CDR2 YYDKDF (reference sequence). Trimming cost V 3 bases and J 0 bases, with 8 bases left between them. Only in-frame clones appear in the TCRdb table, and some are missing; sequencing was by immunoSEQ multiplex PCR. This table holds 130,000 or so clones, roughly nine tenths found once. The rearrangement joins TRBV15 to TRBJ1-4; tentative D call: TRBD1 (5 bases). Input material: PBMCs. The origin of this receptor is a man in his forties or fifties with head and neck cancer. CDR3 DNA: TGTGCCACCAGCAGGGGGGAAGCAACTAATGAAAAACTGTTTTTT. Encoded protein: CATSRGEATNEKLFF.